This record concerns one T cell receptor (beta chain) sequence. This specimen comes from a study of blood T cell repertoires in COVID-19. Study as a whole: Whether acute or convalescent, the COVID-19 samples came from the United States, Italy and Spain. T cells, B-cell-depleted T cells, or PBMCs provided the cDNA or gDNA that served as material.

CDR1 is ENHRY, CDR2 SYGVKD, per germline. The length of the CDR3 is 14 residues. V was clipped by 5 bases and J by 6 bases, with 16 bases between them. Per the authors' pipeline: Scientists estimated how many nucleated cells there were by amplifying reference gene primers. Libraries were prepared by immunoSEQ multiplex PCR; TCRdb keeps only in-frame clonotypes and omits some of them. Clonal size and the V and J genes are those of that table, whereas D and trimming came from the DNA. The sample has about 290,000 clones, around 86% seen once. This sequence originates from a woman aged 30 to 39 with active or convalescent COVID-19. The chain recombines TRBV10-3 with TRBJ1-2, with D perhaps TRBD1 (6 bases). The source material was peripheral blood. The CDR3 here is CAISSGGAGNGYTF. CDR3 in DNA: TGTGCCATCAGTTCGGGGGGGGCAGGGAATGGCTACACCTTC.